Below, 31 T cell receptor beta chains from the same sample are listed, as sequenced in a study of cytomegalovirus exposure and HLA in healthy donors. Both 60 Vbeta primers and 13 Jbeta primers went into the PCR. The method was immunoSEQ multiplex PCR; TCRdb's version includes in-frame clones alone and lacks a portion of them. The table records under 300,000 clones, approximately 84% of them present only once. Sequences were obtained from PBMCs. The receptors come from a woman in her thirties or forties in good health and CMV-seropositive.

The rearrangement joins TRBV19 to TRBJ1-5, with a tentative D call TRBD1 (6 bases). The germline V gene encodes CDR1 LNHDA and CDR2 SQIVND (reference sequence). This CDR3 has 16 amino acids. The V and J ends lost 1 base and 2 bases respectively, with 12 bases between them. Here the CDR3 reads CASSIGRGSGNQPQHF. DNA of the CDR3: TGTGCCAGTAGTATAGGAAGGGGGTCAGGCAATCAGCCCCAGCATTTT.

A single count supports this clone. V and J are TRBV6-4 and TRBJ2-7; TRBD2 matches at 11 bases. Germline V CDR1 and CDR2: MRHNA, SNTAGT. Trimming at V came to 5 bases and at J to 2 bases, leaving 5 bases not matched to a gene. CDR3 size: 15 residues. In DNA form, the CDR3 reads TGTGCCAGCAGTATACTAGCGGGAGTCCCCTACGAGCAGTACTTC. Its protein product is CASSILAGVPYEQYF.

The chain has TRBV11-3 and TRBJ2-6, with a tentative D call TRBD1 (6 bases). The CDR3 is 13 residues long. V was trimmed by 5 bases and J by 10 bases, leaving 12 bases between them. Germline-derived CDR1 and CDR2 are SGHNT and YENEEA. CDR3 amino acids: CASSTRGANVLTF. The CDR3 DNA sequence: TGTGCCAGCAGCACCAGGGGAGCGAACGTCCTGACTTTC.

The chain joins TRBV6-5 to TRBJ1-1; 8 nucleotides match TRBD1. J gave up 4 bases and V 6 bases, and 7 bases lay outside the gene matches. CDR1 is MNHEY and CDR2 is SVGAGI in the germline V gene. This CDR3 is built from 14 residues. CDR3 coding DNA: TGTGCCAGCAGCATGGACAGGGTGGGCACTGAAGCTTTCTTT. As protein: CASSMDRVGTEAFF.

The V gene is TRBV7-9, the J gene TRBJ1-1, with a tentative D call TRBD1 (5 bases). Germline CDR1 and CDR2: SEHNR and FQNEAQ (reference sequence). This CDR3 has 14 residues. V dropped 7 bases and J dropped 4 bases, with 16 bases sitting between them. This CDR3 is CASTPLGVGTEAFF. In nucleotides, the CDR3 is TGTGCCAGCACCCCCTTAGGGGTAGGCACTGAAGCTTTCTTT.

The chain is built from TRBV10-3 and TRBJ2-2; 7 bases map to TRBD1. This CDR3 has 15 amino acids. Germline-derived CDR1 and CDR2 are ENHRY and SYGVKD. The ends lost 4 bases at V and 7 bases at J; junction bases unmatched: 9. The CDR3 DNA sequence: TGTGCCATCAGTGGAGAGGGACAGCCCGGCGGGGAGCTGTTTTTT. Amino acids: CAISGEGQPGGELFF.

The J gene is TRBJ1-1, the V gene TRBV30; no clear D. CDR3 length: 13 residues. The germline gives CDR1 GTSNPN, CDR2 SVGIG (reference sequence). Deletions cut 2 bases from V and 3 bases from J, with 10 bases between. The CDR3: CAWSLEADTEAFF. The CDR3 DNA reads TGTGCCTGGAGTCTTGAGGCAGACACTGAAGCTTTCTTT.

The chain recombines TRBV7-2 with TRBJ2-5; 9 bases align to TRBD2. This CDR3 spans 17 amino acids. V was clipped by 1 base and J by 9 bases; unmatched bases: 15. Germline values: CDR1 SGHTA, CDR2 FQGNSA. CDR3 region: CASSLVIAGGPAVAQYF. CDR3 DNA: TGTGCCAGCAGCTTAGTCATCGCGGGAGGGCCCGCCGTCGCCCAGTACTTC.

The chain employs TRBV11-2 and TRBJ2-1, with 9 bases fitting TRBD2. J lost 2 bases, V lost 0 bases, and 5 bases had no gene match. From germline, CDR1 is SGHAT and CDR2 FQNNGV. The CDR3 consists of 17 residues. The CDR3 region has the DNA TGTGCCAGCAGCTTAGATCAGGGCGGGAGGGCCTACAATGAGCAGTTCTTC. It encodes CASSLDQGGRAYNEQFF.

The chain is built from TRBV28 and TRBJ1-2; 7 bases line up with TRBD1. CDR3 size: 15 residues. The germline V gene has CDR1 MDHEN and CDR2 SYDVKM. Trimming at V came to 2 bases and at J to 4 bases, leaving 7 bases not matched to a gene. CDR3 loop: CASSLPQGMPYGYTF. The CDR3 bases are TGTGCCAGCAGTTTACCACAGGGGATGCCCTATGGCTACACCTTC.

The rearrangement joins TRBV9 to TRBJ2-5; 11 bases are a match to TRBD2. The DNA end lines up better with TRBJ2-7; the J call may be wrong. In germline, CDR1 is SGDLS, CDR2 YYNGEE. The CDR3 contains 18 residues. The CDR3 region has the DNA TGTGCCAGCAGCGAAGGGACTAGCGGTCGGATCAGCTCCTACGAGCAGTACTTC. Protein: CASSEGTSGRISSYEQYF.

The chain recombines TRBV19 with TRBJ1-1, with D unresolved. The CDR3 has 13 amino acids. Germline V CDR1 and CDR2: LNHDA, SQIVND (reference sequence). The V end lost 7 bases, the J end lost 3 bases, and 12 bases lay between the germline ends. CDR3 amino acids: CASKYAGHTEAFF. As DNA, the CDR3 is TGTGCCAGTAAGTACGCGGGCCACACTGAAGCTTTCTTT.

V and J are TRBV30 and TRBJ2-2, with 7 bases that match TRBD1. This CDR3 is built from 18 residues. Germline CDR1 and CDR2: GTSNPN and SVGIG (reference sequence). The trim removed 3 bases at V and 4 bases at J, leaving 17 bases unmatched. The CDR3 loop reads CAWRDDRAGVRFTGELFF. The CDR3 DNA reads TGTGCCTGGAGAGACGACAGGGCTGGGGTACGGTTCACCGGGGAGCTGTTTTTT.

The chain joins TRBV30 to TRBJ2-7; D is unclear. Germline V lookup: CDR1 GTSNPN, CDR2 SVGIG (reference sequence). The CDR3 spans 12 residues. Trimming left V 5 bases short and J 0 bases short, with 8 bases between. The CDR3 DNA reads TGTGCCTGGGGAGTAAACTCCTACGAGCAGTACTTC. Amino acids: CAWGVNSYEQYF.

The rearrangement links TRBV4-1 to TRBJ2-5; 7 nucleotides agree with TRBD1. The J call may be incorrect, as the DNA end agrees better with TRBJ2-7. The germline gives CDR1 MGHRA, CDR2 YSYEKL. CDR3 length: 14 amino acids. CDR3: CASSQERGLYEQYF. The CDR3 coding sequence is TGCGCCAGCAGCCAAGAAAGGGGGCTGTACGAGCAGTACTTC.

The rearrangement uses TRBV27 and TRBJ2-7; 8 bases fit TRBD1. J gave up 4 bases and V 0 bases, and 5 bases lay outside the gene matches. CDR1 and CDR2 (germline): MNHEY, SMNVEV (reference sequence). There are 15 residues in the CDR3. The CDR3 DNA is TGTGCCAGCAGTTTATCGTCGGACAGGGTGTACGAGCAGTACTTC. This encodes CASSLSSDRVYEQYF.

The chain joins TRBV10-3 to TRBJ2-7; weak D call: TRBD1 (5 bases). The V gene's germline CDR1 is ENHRY and CDR2 SYGVKD. CDR3 size: 13 residues. Trimming removed 6 bases at V and 0 bases at J, with 9 bases between. This CDR3 reads CAISPQDSYEQYF. The CDR3 DNA reads TGTGCCATCAGCCCACAGGACTCCTACGAGCAGTACTTC.

This rearrangement joins TRBV11-3 to TRBJ1-1; 7 positions match TRBD1. This CDR3 region has 15 residues. Germline CDR1 SGHNT, CDR2 YENEEA. Germline trimming cut 5 bases from V and 1 base from J; bases unmatched to any gene: 7. CDR3 in amino acids: CASSHRQGRNTEAFF. The CDR3 DNA is TGTGCCAGCAGCCACCGACAGGGCCGGAACACTGAAGCTTTCTTT. Together with reference TRBV11-3 and TRBJ1-1, the CDR3 gives the full variable domain: EAGVVQSPRYKIIEKKQPVAFWCNPISGHNTLYWYLQNLGQGPELLIRYENEEAVDDSQLPKDRFSAERLKGVDSTLKIQPAELGDSAVYLCASSHRQGRNTEAFFGQGTRLTVV.

The chain carries TRBV11-2 and TRBJ2-1; D not resolved. V gave up 1 base and J gave up 8 bases, with 6 bases separating them. Looked up from germline, CDR1 is SGHAT and CDR2 is FQNNGV. This CDR3 contains 12 residues. CDR3 sequence reads: CASSLGAYEQFF. CDR3 sequence (DNA): TGTGCCAGCAGCTTAGGGGCCTATGAGCAGTTCTTC.

The chain is built from TRBV7-2 and TRBJ2-5, with 7 nucleotides matching TRBD2. The CDR3 spans 13 residues. Germline lookup yields CDR1 SGHTA and CDR2 FQGNSA. The V segment lost 6 bases and the J segment 3 bases; nucleotides outside the gene matches: 4. CDR3 DNA: TGTGCCAGCAGGCTGCTAGCGGAAGAGACCCAGTACTTC. Amino acids: CASRLLAEETQYF.

CDR3 residues: CASSAVGSSTEAFF. The CDR3 DNA reads as TGTGCCAGCAGTGCAGTTGGGAGTAGCACTGAAGCTTTCTTT. This chain links TRBV9 with TRBJ1-1; D gene uncertain. This CDR3 spans 14 amino acids. V lost 5 bases to trimming and J lost 4 bases, with 15 bases between them. Germline lookup yields CDR1 SGDLS and CDR2 YYNGEE.

The chain uses TRBV30 and TRBJ2-7; 9 positions match TRBD1. The length of the CDR3 is 14 residues. Looked up from germline, CDR1 is GTSNPN and CDR2 is SVGIG (reference sequence). V lost 3 bases to trimming and J lost 4 bases; unmatched junction nucleotides: 7. CDR3 protein: CAWRRLGTGYEQYF. The CDR3 DNA is TGTGCCTGGAGACGTCTCGGGACAGGGTACGAGCAGTACTTC.

The V and J genes are TRBV6-5 and TRBJ2-1, with D possibly being TRBD1 (6 bases). This CDR3 has 15 amino acids. Germline-derived CDR1 and CDR2 are MNHEY and SVGAGI. The V and J ends lost 6 bases and 1 base respectively, with 13 bases between them. The CDR3 DNA is TGTGCCAGCAGCCCAAGGGGGTTTTCCTACAATGAGCAGTTCTTC. Its protein product is CASSPRGFSYNEQFF.

The rearrangement joins TRBV4-3 to TRBJ1-5, with TRBD1 as a possible D gene (5 bases). The CDR3 contains 14 residues. The V gene lost 0 bases and the J gene lost 6 bases, with 9 bases spanning the gap. Germline CDR1 reads LGHNA; CDR2 reads YSLEER. DNA for the CDR3: TGCGCCAGCAGCCAAGACGGGGGAGGTCAGCCCCAGCATTTT. It encodes CASSQDGGGQPQHF.

The table lists this clone with a few counts. The chain joins TRBV6-5 to TRBJ1-6; D may be TRBD1 (6 bases). The CDR3 is made up of 14 amino acids. The V end was cut by 6 bases, the J end by 10 bases, with 16 bases between. From germline, CDR1 is MNHEY and CDR2 SVGAGI. The DNA of the CDR3 is TGTGCCAGCAGCCTTACAACAGGGAACTCACCCCTCCACTTT. Protein sequence: CASSLTTGNSPLHF.

J is TRBJ2-2 and V is TRBV4-3, with 9 bases aligning to TRBD2. CDR1 and CDR2 (germline): LGHNA, YSLEER. V shed 0 bases, J shed 6 bases, and the junction held 8 bases outside the gene matches. This CDR3 contains 17 residues. DNA of the CDR3: TGCGCCAGCAGCCAAGATCTTAGCGGGAGAAGGGCCGGGGAGCTGTTTTTT. The encoded protein is CASSQDLSGRRAGELFF.

DNA for the CDR3: TGTGCCAGCAGTCGGAACCCTAGCGGGAGTTCCGGGGGGAACATTCAGTACTTC. It yields the protein CASSRNPSGSSGGNIQYF. The genes are TRBV9 and TRBJ2-4, with 10 bases identical to TRBD2. The CDR3 is 18 residues long. Germline loops: CDR1 SGDLS, CDR2 YYNGEE. The V and J ends lost 5 bases and 7 bases, in that order; junction bases with no gene match: 18.

This clone was detected once. The J gene is TRBJ1-1, the V gene TRBV27; no firm D call. Between the trimmed V and J ends, which lost 3 bases and 5 bases, there was a span of 13 bases. This CDR3 has 14 residues. The germline V gene encodes CDR1 MNHEY and CDR2 SMNVEV (reference sequence). The CDR3 DNA follows: TGTGCCAGCAGTTTTGGTACGCCGGGGACTGAAGCTTTCTTT. Translating it yields CASSFGTPGTEAFF.

The table lists this clone with a few counts. The V and J genes are TRBV10-3 and TRBJ2-3, with 9 bases identical to TRBD2. The J segment lost 2 bases and the V segment lost 6 bases, leaving 6 bases of the junction unmatched. The germline CDR1 and CDR2 sequences are ENHRY and SYGVKD. This CDR3 comprises 15 residues. The CDR3 bases are TGTGCCATCAGAGAGCTAGCGGGGACCACAGATACGCAGTATTTT. It yields the protein CAIRELAGTTDTQYF.

This chain uses TRBV5-1 with TRBJ2-5; 7 bases fit TRBD1. The J call may be wrong; the DNA end is better matched by TRBJ2-7. CDR1 is SGHRS and CDR2 is YFSETQ in the germline V gene. The CDR3 length is 13 residues. CDR3 DNA sequence: TGCGCCAGCAGCCCGACAGGGCAGTACGAGCAGTACTTC. As protein: CASSPTGQYEQYF.

The V gene is TRBV4-1, the J gene TRBJ2-5; 10 bases fit TRBD2. Trimming cost V 3 bases and J 5 bases; bases outside gene matches: 12. Germline loops: CDR1 MGHRA, CDR2 YSYEKL. The CDR3 extends over 17 amino acids. The CDR3 nucleotides read TGCGCCAGCAGCCAGGGTATAGCGGGAGGTGACAGGGAGACCCAGTACTTC. Translated, it gives CASSQGIAGGDRETQYF.